This T cell receptor beta chain was captured by sequencing in a study of response to subunit inactivated influenza vaccine. CDR3 length: 13 residues. Trimming stripped 3 bases from V and 5 bases from J, with 11 bases between. Broader study findings: The authors proposed limited new T cell recruitment per seasonal influenza vaccination.

Each CDR3 protein gets one entry after TCRdb re-called the RT-PCR reads with MiXCR. The sample has about 240,000 distinct CDR3 sequences, 10% to 15% seen once; the top ten hold 7.5% to 10%. Concerning this clonotype: Its cognate antigen is unknown.

The source was non-naive T cells sorted from PBMCs, collected approximately 15 days before vaccination. The chain is built from TRBV12-3 or TRBV12-4 and TRBJ2-7; tentatively, D is TRBD1 (6 bases). This sequence was found in a man in his fifties who received an inactivated influenza vaccine. DNA for the CDR3: TGTGCCAGCAGTTTGGCAGGGGTTCACGAGCAGTACTTC. Residues: CASSLAGVHEQYF.